This T cell receptor (beta chain) stems from a study of cytomegalovirus exposure and HLA in healthy donors. Vbeta (60) and Jbeta (13) primers were used in the PCR. The protocol was immunoSEQ multiplex PCR, while the TCRdb copy is restricted to in-frame clones and leaves out a portion. The sample includes more than 40,000 clones, roughly 80% seen only once; the top ten take 2.7%. Germline CDR1 and CDR2: SEHNR and FQNEAQ (reference sequence). With V trimmed by 3 bases and J by 4 bases, 5 bases remained unmatched. This CDR3 comprises 15 residues. The clonotype originates from a man in his fifties in good health and CMV-seronegative. Specimen: PBMCs. The chain has TRBV7-9 and TRBJ2-1, with 8 bases lining up with TRBD2. CDR3 in DNA: TGTGCCAGCAGCTTTGGGGCGGGGGGATACAATGAGCAGTTCTTC. Translated, it gives CASSFGAGGYNEQFF.